The 9 T cell receptor beta chains below come from one sample, sequenced in a study of blood T cell repertoires in COVID-19. Data came from immunoSEQ multiplex PCR; TCRdb stores just in-frame clones and leaves some out. The table lists about 370,000 clones, roughly 90% of them singletons. Sequencing was performed on peripheral blood. These receptors were taken from a woman aged 25-40 years with COVID-19, enrolled during active disease.

The chain's CDR3 is CASSLVWTRPANEQFF. CDR3 nucleotides: TGTGCCAGCAGCTTAGTTTGGACTAGGCCCGCTAATGAGCAGTTCTTC. The V call is TRBV7-8, the J call TRBJ2-1; 7 bases are a match to TRBD2. In germline, CDR1 is SGHVS, CDR2 FQNEAQ. The junction had 10 bases not matched to a gene; V was cut back by 1 base and J by 7 bases. CDR3 length: 16 residues. Supplemented by reference TRBV7-8 and TRBJ2-1, the full variable domain reads GAGVSQSPRYKVAKRGQDVALRCDPISGHVSLFWYQQALGQGPEFLTYFQNEAQLDKSGLPSDRFFAERPEGSVSTLKIQRTQQEDSAVYLCASSLVWTRPANEQFFGPGTRLTVL.

CDR3: CASSLGDSYEQYF. CDR3 nucleotides: TGTGCCAGCAGCTTAGGGGACAGTTACGAGCAGTACTTC. The rearrangement joins TRBV7-9 to TRBJ2-7, with 7 nucleotides matching TRBD1. Germline V gene lookup returns CDR1 SEHNR and CDR2 FQNEAQ (reference sequence). V was pared by 1 base and J by 4 bases, with 1 base of the junction left unmatched. There are 13 residues in the CDR3.

This rearrangement joins TRBV11-2 to TRBJ2-3, with 7 bases matching TRBD2. Trimming removed 4 bases from V and 2 bases from J; junction bases left unmatched: 15. The CDR3 covers 18 residues. Germline CDR1 reads SGHAT; CDR2 reads FQNNGV. As DNA, the CDR3 is TGTGCCAGCAGCTCGAAGACTTGGGACTACTCCATCACAGATACGCAGTATTTT. Encoded protein: CASSSKTWDYSITDTQYF.

V gene TRBV11-2 combines with J gene TRBJ2-2; TRBD2 aligns across 8 bases. This CDR3 has 16 residues. The V and J ends lost 5 bases and 1 base, in that order; junction bases with no gene match: 6. Germline values: CDR1 SGHAT, CDR2 FQNNGV. The CDR3 region is CASSHGGGRNTGELFF. DNA of the CDR3: TGTGCCAGCAGCCATGGCGGGGGGCGGAACACCGGGGAGCTGTTTTTT.

The chain recombines TRBV7-9 with TRBJ2-5, with 7 bases fitting TRBD1. V lost 0 bases to trimming and J lost 4 bases; unmatched junction nucleotides: 5. Germline-derived CDR1 and CDR2 are SEHNR and FQNEAQ (reference sequence). There are 15 residues in the CDR3. Written as DNA, the CDR3 is TGTGCCAGCAGCTTAGCAGGCAGGGGGACAGAGACCCAGTACTTC. Amino acids: CASSLAGRGTETQYF. The full variable domain, in which reference TRBV7-9 and TRBJ2-5 provide the parts outside the CDR3, is DTGVSQNPRHKITKRGQNVTFRCDPISEHNRLYWYRQTLGQGPEFLTYFQNEAQLEKSRLLSDRFSAERPKGSFSTLEIQRTEQGDSAMYLCASSLAGRGTETQYFGPGTRLLVL.

The sample holds one count of this clone. This chain uses TRBV6-6 with TRBJ2-5; D possibly corresponds to TRBD2 (5 bases). This CDR3 region has 15 residues. Germline V gene lookup returns CDR1 MNHNY and CDR2 SVGAGI (reference sequence). V was trimmed by 0 bases and J by 5 bases, leaving 13 bases between them. This CDR3 is CASSYSRAVSETQYF. In nucleotides, the CDR3 is TGTGCCAGCAGTTACTCGAGGGCAGTTTCGGAGACCCAGTACTTC.

The CDR3 spells CASSYTGLYEQYF. In DNA, the CDR3 is TGTGCCAGCAGTTATACAGGCCTCTACGAGCAGTACTTC. This chain links TRBV6-5 with TRBJ2-7; maybe TRBD1 (5 bases). The germline V gene has CDR1 MNHEY and CDR2 SVGAGI. This CDR3 is 13 amino acids long. Trimming took 3 bases from V and 3 from J, leaving 9 bases between them.

CDR3 protein: CASSLSAGGGAPGELFF. CDR3 sequence (DNA): TGTGCCAGCAGCTTAAGCGCCGGCGGGGGCGCCCCCGGGGAGCTGTTTTTT. This sequence joins TRBV7-6 and TRBJ2-2; D is possibly TRBD2 (7 bases). This CDR3 has 17 amino acids. Deletions cut 2 bases from V and 6 bases from J, with 19 bases between. Germline V gives CDR1 SGHVS, CDR2 FNYEAQ. Full variable domain (outside the CDR3, taken from reference TRBV7-6 and TRBJ2-2): GAGVSQSPRYKVTKRGQDVALRCDPISGHVSLYWYRQALGQGPEFLTYFNYEAQQDKSGLPNDRFSAERPEGSISTLTIQRTEQRDSAMYRCASSLSAGGGAPGELFFGEGSRLTVL.

The genes are TRBV6-1 and TRBJ2-5; 7 positions match TRBD1. This CDR3 has 15 residues. The germline gives CDR1 MNHNS, CDR2 SASEGT. V dropped 3 bases and J dropped 5; count of bases not matched to a gene: 9. The CDR3 sequence: CASSDKGQSWETQYF. For the CDR3, the DNA is TGTGCCAGCAGTGACAAGGGACAGTCTTGGGAGACCCAGTACTTC.